This T cell receptor beta chain was recovered during a study of blood T cell repertoires in COVID-19. For the study at large: The origin of the acute and convalescent COVID-19 samples was the United States, Italy and Spain.

Seattle patients were enrolled during active infection and followed longitudinally. Germline-derived CDR1 and CDR2 are LGHNA and YNFKEQ. The trim removed 0 bases at V and 1 base at J, leaving 2 bases unmatched. The CDR3 totals 16 residues. The authors' processing: Amplification of reference gene primers provided the estimated nucleated cell counts. Assay: immunoSEQ multiplex PCR; the TCRdb copy retains only in-frame clones and omits some. From that table come the V and J calls and clone size; the DNA was used to work out D and trimming. Here the sample spans about 230,000 clones, approximately 85% being singletons.

V and J are TRBV4-2 and TRBJ2-2, with 7 nucleotides matching TRBD2. The receptor was isolated from a man aged 50 to 59 with COVID-19, enrolled during active disease. The sequencing input was peripheral blood. CDR3 residues: CASSQDRGENTGELFF. The CDR3 nucleotides read TGTGCCAGCAGCCAAGATCGGGGGGAGAACACCGGGGAGCTGTTTTTT.